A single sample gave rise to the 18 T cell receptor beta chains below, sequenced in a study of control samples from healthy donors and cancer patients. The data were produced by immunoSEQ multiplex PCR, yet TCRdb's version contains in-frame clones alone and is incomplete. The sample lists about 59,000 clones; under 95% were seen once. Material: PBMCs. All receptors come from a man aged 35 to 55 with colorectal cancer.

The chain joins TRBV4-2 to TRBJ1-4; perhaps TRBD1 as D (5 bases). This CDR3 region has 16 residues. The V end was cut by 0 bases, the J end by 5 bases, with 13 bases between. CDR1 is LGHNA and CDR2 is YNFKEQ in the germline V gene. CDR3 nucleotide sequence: TGTGCCAGCAGCCAAGAAATGGGCAGGGTAAATGAAAAACTGTTTTTT. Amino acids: CASSQEMGRVNEKLFF.

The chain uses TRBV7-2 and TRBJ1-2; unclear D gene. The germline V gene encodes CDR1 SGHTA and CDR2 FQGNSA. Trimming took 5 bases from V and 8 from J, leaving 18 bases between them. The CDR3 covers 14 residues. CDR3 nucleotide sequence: TGTGCCAGCAGCCAAACGACCGTGAGCGCGGGCTACACCTTC. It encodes CASSQTTVSAGYTF.

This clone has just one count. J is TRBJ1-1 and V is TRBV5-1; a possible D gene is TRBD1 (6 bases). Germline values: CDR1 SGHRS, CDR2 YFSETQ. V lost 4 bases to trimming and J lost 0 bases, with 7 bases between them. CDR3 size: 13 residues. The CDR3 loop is CASSTGMNTEAFF. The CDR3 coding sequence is TGCGCCAGCAGCACAGGGATGAACACTGAAGCTTTCTTT.

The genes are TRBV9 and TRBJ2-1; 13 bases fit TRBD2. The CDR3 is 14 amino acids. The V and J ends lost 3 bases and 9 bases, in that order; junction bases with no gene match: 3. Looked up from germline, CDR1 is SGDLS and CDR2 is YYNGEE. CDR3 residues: CASSALAGGAEQFF. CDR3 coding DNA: TGTGCCAGCAGCGCACTAGCGGGGGGGGCTGAGCAGTTCTTC.

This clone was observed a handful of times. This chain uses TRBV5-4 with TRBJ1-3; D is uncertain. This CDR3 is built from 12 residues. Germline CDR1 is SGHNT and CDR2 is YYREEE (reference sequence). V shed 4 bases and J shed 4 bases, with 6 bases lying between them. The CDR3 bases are TGTGCCAGCAGCCAGACGGGAAACACCATATATTTT. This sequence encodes CASSQTGNTIYF.

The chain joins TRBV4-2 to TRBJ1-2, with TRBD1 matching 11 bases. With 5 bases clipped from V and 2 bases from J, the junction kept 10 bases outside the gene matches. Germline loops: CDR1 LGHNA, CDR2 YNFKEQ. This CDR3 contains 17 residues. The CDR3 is CASSERTGGGTNYGYTF. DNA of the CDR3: TGTGCCAGCAGCGAGCGGACAGGGGGCGGAACGAACTATGGCTACACCTTC.

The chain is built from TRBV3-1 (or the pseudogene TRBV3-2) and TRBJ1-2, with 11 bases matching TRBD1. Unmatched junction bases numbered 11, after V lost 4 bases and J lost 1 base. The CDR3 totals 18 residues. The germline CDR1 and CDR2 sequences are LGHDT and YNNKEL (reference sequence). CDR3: CASSLRLLGQGVNYGYTF. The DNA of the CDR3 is TGTGCCAGCAGCCTTCGTCTACTGGGACAGGGGGTTAACTATGGCTACACCTTC.

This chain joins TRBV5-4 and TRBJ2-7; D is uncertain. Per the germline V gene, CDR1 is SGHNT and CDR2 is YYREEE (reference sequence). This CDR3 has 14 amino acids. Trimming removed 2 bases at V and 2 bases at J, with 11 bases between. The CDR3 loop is CASSFDAAAYEQYF. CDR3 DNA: TGTGCCAGCAGCTTTGATGCGGCAGCCTACGAGCAGTACTTC.

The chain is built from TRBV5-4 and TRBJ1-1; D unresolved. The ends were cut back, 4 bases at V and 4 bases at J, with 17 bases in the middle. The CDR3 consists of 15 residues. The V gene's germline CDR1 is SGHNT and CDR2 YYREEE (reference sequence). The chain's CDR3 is CASSQLSVEGTEAFF. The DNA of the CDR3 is TGTGCCAGCAGCCAACTTTCCGTTGAAGGCACTGAAGCTTTCTTT.

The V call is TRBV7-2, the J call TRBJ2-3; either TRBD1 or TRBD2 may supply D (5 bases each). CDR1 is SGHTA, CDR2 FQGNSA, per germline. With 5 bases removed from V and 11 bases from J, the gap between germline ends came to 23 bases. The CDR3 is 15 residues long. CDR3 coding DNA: TGTGCCAGCAGCCCCCCCCGGGCAGGGTCACGGGGGCAGTATTTT. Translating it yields CASSPPRAGSRGQYF.

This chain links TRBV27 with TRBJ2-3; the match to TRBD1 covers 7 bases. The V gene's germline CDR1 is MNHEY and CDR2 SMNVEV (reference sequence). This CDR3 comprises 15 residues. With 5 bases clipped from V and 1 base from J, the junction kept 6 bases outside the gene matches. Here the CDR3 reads CASSHRQGGTDTQYF. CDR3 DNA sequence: TGTGCCAGCAGTCACAGACAGGGAGGCACAGATACGCAGTATTTT.

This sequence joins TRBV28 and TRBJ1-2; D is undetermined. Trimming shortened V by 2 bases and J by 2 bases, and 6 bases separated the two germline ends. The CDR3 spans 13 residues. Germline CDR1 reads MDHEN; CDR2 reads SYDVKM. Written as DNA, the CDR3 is TGTGCCAGCAGTTTACAGTGGAACTATGGCTACACCTTC. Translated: CASSLQWNYGYTF.

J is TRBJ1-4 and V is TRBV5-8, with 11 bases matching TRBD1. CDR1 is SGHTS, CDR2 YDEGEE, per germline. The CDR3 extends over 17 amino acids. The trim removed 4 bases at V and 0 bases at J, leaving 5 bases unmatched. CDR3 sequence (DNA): TGTGCCAGCAGCGGCGGACAGGGGGCCACAACTAATGAAAAACTGTTTTTT. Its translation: CASSGGQGATTNEKLFF.

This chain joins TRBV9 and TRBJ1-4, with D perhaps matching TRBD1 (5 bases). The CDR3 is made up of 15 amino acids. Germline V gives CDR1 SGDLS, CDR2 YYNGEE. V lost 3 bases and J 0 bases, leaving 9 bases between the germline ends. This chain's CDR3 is CASSGTGATNEKLFF. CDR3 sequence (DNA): TGTGCCAGCAGCGGCACAGGTGCAACTAATGAAAAACTGTTTTTT.

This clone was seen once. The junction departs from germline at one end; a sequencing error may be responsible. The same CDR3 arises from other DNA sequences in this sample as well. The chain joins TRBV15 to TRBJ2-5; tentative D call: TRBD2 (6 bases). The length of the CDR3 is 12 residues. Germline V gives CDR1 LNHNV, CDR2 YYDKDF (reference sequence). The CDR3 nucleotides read TGTGCCACCAGCAGAGGGAGGGAGACTCAGTACTTC. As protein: CATSRGRETQYF. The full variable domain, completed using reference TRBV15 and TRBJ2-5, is DAMVIQNPRYQVTQFGKPVTLSCSQTLNHNVMYWYQQKSSQAPKLLFHYYDKDFNNEADTPDNFQSRRPNTSFCFLDIRSPGLGDTAMYLCATSRGRETQYFGPGTRLLVL.

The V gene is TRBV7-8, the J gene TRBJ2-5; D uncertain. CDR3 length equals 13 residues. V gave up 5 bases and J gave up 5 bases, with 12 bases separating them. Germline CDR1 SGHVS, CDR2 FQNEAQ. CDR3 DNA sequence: TGTGCCAGCAGCCAGATGCAGGTTGAGACCCAGTACTTC. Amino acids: CASSQMQVETQYF.

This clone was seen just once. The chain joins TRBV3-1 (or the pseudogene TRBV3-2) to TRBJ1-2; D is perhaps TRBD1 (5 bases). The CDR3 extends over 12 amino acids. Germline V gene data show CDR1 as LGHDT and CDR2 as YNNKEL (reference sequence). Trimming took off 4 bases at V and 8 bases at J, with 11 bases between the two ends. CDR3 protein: CASSLRGSGYTF. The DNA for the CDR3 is TGTGCCAGCAGCCTGAGGGGAAGCGGCTACACCTTC.

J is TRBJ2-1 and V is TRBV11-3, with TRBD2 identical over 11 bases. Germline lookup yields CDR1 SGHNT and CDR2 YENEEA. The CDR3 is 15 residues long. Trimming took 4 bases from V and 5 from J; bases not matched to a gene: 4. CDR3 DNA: TGTGCCAGCAGCTCCCATAGCGGGAGGGACAATGAGCAGTTCTTC. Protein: CASSSHSGRDNEQFF.